Sequencing of this T cell receptor beta chain was carried out in a study of T cells after yellow fever vaccination. Overall study results and limits: Only a small proportion of the clonotypes turned up in both the CD4 and the CD8 compartments, likely arising from convergent recombination. Post-booster repertoires contained most primary-vaccination clones again (approximately 95% CD4, roughly 91% CD8).

Only a few counts were recorded for this clonotype. The target antigen is unknown. This CDR3 is 14 amino acids long. CDR1 and CDR2 (germline): SGHRS, YFSETQ. The junction had 1 base not matched to a gene; V was cut back by 3 bases and J by 3 bases. Synthesis of TCR cDNA relied on 5'RACE template switching, which attached a universal primer site and UMIs. Using its own MiXCR run on the 5' RACE reads, TCRdb lists one record per CDR3 protein. The table lists 500,000 to 650,000 distinct CDR3 sequences, around a sixth of them singletons. This sample comprised PBMCs, obtained about 5 days after the first yellow fever vaccination. This chain joins TRBV5-1 and TRBJ2-5, with 11 positions matching TRBD1. The clonotype comes from a young man who received the YFV17D yellow fever vaccine. CDR3 coding DNA: TGCGCCAGCAGCTGGACAGGGGGCGAAGAGACCCAGTACTTC. Protein: CASSWTGGEETQYF.